Below are 6 T cell receptor beta chains sequenced from a single sample in a study of post-analysis software for immune sequencing data. The antigens for these receptors are not known. Each TCR beta cDNA library carried unique molecular identifiers. TCRdb called the PCR reads again in MiXCR, with one record for every CDR3 protein. The sample holds about 680,000 distinct CDR3 sequences, more than 50% seen once. Study outcomes and limitations: When patients were compared with controls, about 5 TRBV segments were more frequent, TRBV5-6, TRBV5-1 and TRBV20-1 among them.

Material for sequencing was blood. These receptors were taken from a girl aged 2-15 years with multiple sclerosis.

V is TRBV28 and J is TRBJ2-7, with 7 nucleotides matching TRBD1. V shed 5 bases and J 0 bases; nucleotides not matched to a gene: 10. This CDR3 is built from 16 residues. Per the germline V gene, CDR1 is MDHEN and CDR2 is SYDVKM. The CDR3 nucleotides read TGTGCCAGCAGTCCGACGGGCCCAGGGGGCTCCTACGAGCAGTACTTC. It specifies CASSPTGPGGSYEQYF.

In this sample, this clonotype turned up once. The V and J genes are TRBV6-1 and TRBJ1-2; D gene ambiguous. Germline V gene lookup returns CDR1 MNHNS and CDR2 SASEGT. This CDR3 region has 15 residues. V was trimmed by 7 bases and J by 4 bases, leaving 19 bases between them. The CDR3 loop reads CASTPYPGNLYGYTF. CDR3 nucleotides: TGTGCCAGCACCCCCTACCCAGGAAATCTCTATGGCTACACCTTC.

This chain joins TRBV3-1 and TRBJ2-5; TRBD2 matches 7 bases. This CDR3 is built from 18 residues. Germline trimming cut 0 bases from V and 2 bases from J; bases unmatched to any gene: 12. The V gene's germline CDR1 is LGHDT and CDR2 YNNKEL (reference sequence). The CDR3 loop reads CASSQESGFLAVQETQYF. CDR3 in DNA: TGTGCCAGCAGCCAAGAATCCGGTTTCCTAGCGGTTCAAGAGACCCAGTACTTC.

A single count supports this clonotype. J is TRBJ2-1 and V is TRBV12-3 or TRBV12-4; D ambiguous. V was pared by 5 bases and J by 10 bases, with 15 bases between. The CDR3 length is 13 residues. This CDR3 is CASSPPKGSEQFF. In DNA form, the CDR3 reads TGTGCCAGCAGTCCGCCCAAAGGTTCCGAGCAGTTCTTC.

This clonotype was seen a handful of times. This chain uses TRBV5-1 with TRBJ2-1, with D possibly matching TRBD2 (6 bases). V lost 3 bases and J 0 bases, leaving 16 bases between the germline ends. CDR1 and CDR2 (germline): SGHRS, YFSETQ. The CDR3 extends over 17 amino acids. In DNA, the CDR3 is TGCGCCAGCAGCTACTCCAGCGGGCTAAGCTCCTACAATGAGCAGTTCTTC. It is translated as CASSYSSGLSSYNEQFF.

The V call is TRBV20-1, the J call TRBJ2-3; D possibly uses TRBD1 or TRBD2 (6 bases each). Deletions cut 6 bases from V and 3 bases from J, with 16 bases between. CDR1 DFQATT and CDR2 SNEGSKA come from the germline V gene (reference sequence). This CDR3 comprises 14 residues. This CDR3 is CSAKRRGVTDTQYF. CDR3 coding DNA: TGCAGTGCCAAAAGGAGGGGGGTTACAGATACGCAGTATTTT.